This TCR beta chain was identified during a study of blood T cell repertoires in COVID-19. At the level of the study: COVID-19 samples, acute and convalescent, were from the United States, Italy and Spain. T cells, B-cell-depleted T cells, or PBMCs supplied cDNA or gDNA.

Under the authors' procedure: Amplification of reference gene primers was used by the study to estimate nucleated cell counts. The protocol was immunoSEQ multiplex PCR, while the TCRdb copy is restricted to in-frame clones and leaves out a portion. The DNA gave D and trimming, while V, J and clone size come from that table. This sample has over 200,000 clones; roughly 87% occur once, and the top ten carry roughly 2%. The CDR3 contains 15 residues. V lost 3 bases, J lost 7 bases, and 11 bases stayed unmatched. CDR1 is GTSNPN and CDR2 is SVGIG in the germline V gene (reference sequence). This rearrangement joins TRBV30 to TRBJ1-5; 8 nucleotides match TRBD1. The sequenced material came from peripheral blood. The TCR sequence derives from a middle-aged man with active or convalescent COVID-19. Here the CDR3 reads CAWSSLTGDGQPQHF. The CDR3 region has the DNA TGTGCCTGGAGCTCCTTGACAGGGGATGGGCAGCCCCAGCATTTT.